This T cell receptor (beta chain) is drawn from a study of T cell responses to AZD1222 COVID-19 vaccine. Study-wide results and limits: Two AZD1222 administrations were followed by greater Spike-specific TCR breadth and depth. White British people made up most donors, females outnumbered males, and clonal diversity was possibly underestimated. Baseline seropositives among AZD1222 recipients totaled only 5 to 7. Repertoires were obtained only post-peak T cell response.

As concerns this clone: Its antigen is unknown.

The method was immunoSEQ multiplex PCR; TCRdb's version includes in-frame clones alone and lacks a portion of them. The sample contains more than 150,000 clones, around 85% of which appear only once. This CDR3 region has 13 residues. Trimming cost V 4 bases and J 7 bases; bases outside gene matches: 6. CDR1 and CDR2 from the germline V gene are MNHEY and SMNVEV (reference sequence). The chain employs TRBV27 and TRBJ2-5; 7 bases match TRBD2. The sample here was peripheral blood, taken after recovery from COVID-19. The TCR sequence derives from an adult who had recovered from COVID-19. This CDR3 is CASSSGRLGTQYF. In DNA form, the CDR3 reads TGTGCCAGCAGTTCCGGGAGGCTCGGGACCCAGTACTTC.